This is a list of T cell receptor beta chains from one sample in a study of T cells after yellow fever vaccination. Via MiXCR, TCRdb re-called the 5' RACE reads, giving one row per CDR3 protein. In the table there are about 330,000 distinct CDR3 sequences, roughly 7.5% of which are singletons. Here the sequenced sample was PBMCs, taken about 49 days after the first yellow fever vaccination. These receptors were collected from a young man who received the YFV17D yellow fever vaccine. Both conserved end residues are part of each CDR3.

V	J	CDR3
TRBV20-1	TRBJ2-5	CSAENPGLQETQYF
TRBV20-1	TRBJ2-5	CSARPPSRETQYF
TRBV4-3	TRBJ1-6	CASSHGTATLYNSPLHF
TRBV28	TRBJ1-1	CASSIIREFDTEAFF
TRBV12-3/TRBV12-4	TRBJ1-5	CASSLATGKPQHF
TRBV7-2	TRBJ1-2	CASSPGQETRYGYTF
TRBV6-5	TRBJ2-3	CASRADTDTQYF
TRBV4-2	TRBJ2-7	CASSLLGGTDNFPYEQYF
TRBV7-8	TRBJ1-1	CASSPTTTGLGNTEAFF
TRBV6-2/TRBV6-3	TRBJ1-1	CASNARGRYMNTEAFF
TRBV7-9	TRBJ2-5	CASRRDFQETQYF
TRBV7-6	TRBJ2-1	CASSLLGGMGVEGNEQFF
TRBV10-3	TRBJ2-1	CAISEHRSSYNEQFF
TRBV28	TRBJ1-5	CASRPGGYLQPQHF
TRBV21-1	TRBJ2-4	CASSNLGKNIQYF
TRBV2	TRBJ2-3	CAIRGAADTQYF
TRBV11-1	TRBJ2-7	CASSQEDSILQYF
TRBV7-2	TRBJ1-6	CASSSGQWNSPLHF
TRBV6-5	TRBJ1-2	CASSYAGTPNYGYTF
TRBV20-1	TRBJ2-7	CSARDIDGTSYYEQYF
TRBV30	TRBJ1-1	CAWSSQGAEAFF
TRBV7-8	TRBJ1-5	CASSLVGGMGGNQPQHF
TRBV12-3/TRBV12-4	TRBJ2-1	CASSPRVGGPVNEQFF
TRBV6-5	TRBJ2-2	CASSYSKTMSHGELFF
TRBV12-3/TRBV12-4	TRBJ2-7	CASSSGTASYEQYF
TRBV12-3/TRBV12-4	TRBJ1-1	CASSQGGTGDTEAFF
TRBV5-1	TRBJ1-3	CASSLSAGRNTIYF
TRBV7-2	TRBJ2-5	CASSAVGSFQETQYF
TRBV5-4	TRBJ2-3	CASSSPGGGTDTQYF
TRBV15	TRBJ2-1	CATSRAGSGNNEQFF
TRBV7-2	TRBJ2-1	CASSLAGSRAPPYNEQFF
TRBV20-1	TRBJ2-3	CSARGLAGAVTDTQYF
TRBV7-2	TRBJ2-3	CASSLRLDTQYF
TRBV7-6	TRBJ1-1	CASSYDLNTEAFF
TRBV10-3	TRBJ1-2	CAISESGQDNYGYTF
TRBV20-1	TRBJ1-1	CSANQAGMNTEAFF
TRBV5-1	TRBJ1-5	CASSPSAGRNQPQHF
TRBV19	TRBJ2-6	CASTLWGTPGAGANVLTF